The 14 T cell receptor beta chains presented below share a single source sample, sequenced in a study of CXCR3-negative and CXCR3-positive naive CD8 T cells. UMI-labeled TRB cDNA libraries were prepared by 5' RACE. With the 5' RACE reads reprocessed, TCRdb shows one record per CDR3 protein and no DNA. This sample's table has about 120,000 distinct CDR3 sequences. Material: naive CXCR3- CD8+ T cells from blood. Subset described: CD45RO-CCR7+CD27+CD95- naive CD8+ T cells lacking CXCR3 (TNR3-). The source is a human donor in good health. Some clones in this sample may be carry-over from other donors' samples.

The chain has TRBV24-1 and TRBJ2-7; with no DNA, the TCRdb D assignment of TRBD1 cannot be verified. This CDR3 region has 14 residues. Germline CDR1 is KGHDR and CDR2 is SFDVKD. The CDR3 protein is CATSARDRAYEQYF.

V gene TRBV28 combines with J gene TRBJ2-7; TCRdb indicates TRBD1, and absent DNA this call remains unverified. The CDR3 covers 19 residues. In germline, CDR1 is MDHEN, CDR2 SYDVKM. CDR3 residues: CASSFDTPDTPYAAYEQYF.

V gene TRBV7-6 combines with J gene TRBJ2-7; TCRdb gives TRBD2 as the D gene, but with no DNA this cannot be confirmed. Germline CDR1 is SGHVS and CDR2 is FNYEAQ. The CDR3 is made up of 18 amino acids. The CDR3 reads CASSLERSASGSSYEQYF.

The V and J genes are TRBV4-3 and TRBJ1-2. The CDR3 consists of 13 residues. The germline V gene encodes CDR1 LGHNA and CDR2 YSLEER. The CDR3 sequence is CASSPGRNYGYTF.

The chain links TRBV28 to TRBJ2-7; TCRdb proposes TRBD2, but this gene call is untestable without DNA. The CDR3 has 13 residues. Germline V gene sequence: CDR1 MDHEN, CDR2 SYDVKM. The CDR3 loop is CAGSSGNWYEQYF. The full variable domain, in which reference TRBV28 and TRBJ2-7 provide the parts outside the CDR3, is DVKVTQSSRYLVKRTGEKVFLECVQDMDHENMFWYRQDPGLGLRLIYFSYDVKMKEKGDIPEGYSVSREKKERFSLILESASTNQTSMYLCAGSSGNWYEQYFGPGTRLTVT.

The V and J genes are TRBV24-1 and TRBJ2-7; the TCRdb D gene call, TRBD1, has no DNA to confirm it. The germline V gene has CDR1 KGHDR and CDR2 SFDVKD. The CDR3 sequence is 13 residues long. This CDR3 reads CATSDTGDYEQYF.

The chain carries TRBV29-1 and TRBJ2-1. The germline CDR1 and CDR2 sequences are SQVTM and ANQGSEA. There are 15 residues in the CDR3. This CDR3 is CSVEVLGRDYNEQFF.

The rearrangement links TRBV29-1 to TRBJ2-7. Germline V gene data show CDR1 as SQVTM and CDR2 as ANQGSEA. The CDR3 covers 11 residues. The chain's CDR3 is CSVESTDGQYF.

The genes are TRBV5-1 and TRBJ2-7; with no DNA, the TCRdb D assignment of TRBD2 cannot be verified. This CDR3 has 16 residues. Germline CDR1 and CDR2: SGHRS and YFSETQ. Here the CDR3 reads CASSLHPADSFYEQYF.

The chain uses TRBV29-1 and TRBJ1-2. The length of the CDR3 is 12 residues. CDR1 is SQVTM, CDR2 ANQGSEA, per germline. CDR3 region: CSVLGDSGHLRF. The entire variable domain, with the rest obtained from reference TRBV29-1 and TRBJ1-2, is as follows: SAVISQKPSRDICQRGTSLTIQCQVDSQVTMMFWYRQQPGQSLTLIATANQGSEATYESGFVIDKFPISRPNLTFSTLTVSNMSPEDSSIYLCSVLGDSGHLRFGSGTRLTVV.

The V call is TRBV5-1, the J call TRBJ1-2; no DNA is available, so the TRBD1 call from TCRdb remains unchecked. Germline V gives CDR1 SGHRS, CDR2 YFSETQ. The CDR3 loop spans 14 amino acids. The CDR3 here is CASSRTGVEDGYTF.

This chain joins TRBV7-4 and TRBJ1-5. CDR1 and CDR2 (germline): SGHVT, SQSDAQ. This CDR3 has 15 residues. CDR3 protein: CASSLIESGNQPQHF.

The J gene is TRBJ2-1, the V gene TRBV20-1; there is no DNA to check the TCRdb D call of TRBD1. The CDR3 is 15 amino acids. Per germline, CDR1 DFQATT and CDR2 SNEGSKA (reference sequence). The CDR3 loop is CSARDTGFKYNEQFF.

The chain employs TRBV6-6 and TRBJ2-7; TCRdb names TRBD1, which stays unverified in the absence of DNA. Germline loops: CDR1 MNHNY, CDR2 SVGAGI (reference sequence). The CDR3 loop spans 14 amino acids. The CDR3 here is CASSPGDSSYEQYF.